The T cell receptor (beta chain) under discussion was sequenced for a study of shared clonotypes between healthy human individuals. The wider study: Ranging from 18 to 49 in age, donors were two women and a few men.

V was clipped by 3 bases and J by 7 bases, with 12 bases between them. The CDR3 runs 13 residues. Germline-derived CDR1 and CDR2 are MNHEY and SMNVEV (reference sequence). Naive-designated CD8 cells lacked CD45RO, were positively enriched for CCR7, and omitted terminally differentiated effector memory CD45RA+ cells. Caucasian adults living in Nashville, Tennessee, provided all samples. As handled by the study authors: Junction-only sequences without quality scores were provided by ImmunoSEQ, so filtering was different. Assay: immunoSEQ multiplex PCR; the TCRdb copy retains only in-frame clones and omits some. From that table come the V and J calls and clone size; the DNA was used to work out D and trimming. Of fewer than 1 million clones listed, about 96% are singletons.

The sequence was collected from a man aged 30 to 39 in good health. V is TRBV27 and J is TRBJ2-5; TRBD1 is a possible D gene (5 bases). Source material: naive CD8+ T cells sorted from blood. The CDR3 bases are TGTGCCAGCAGTTTGGGGCCACGCGGGACCCAGTACTTC. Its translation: CASSLGPRGTQYF.